The 24 T cell receptor beta chains in this list originate from one sample, sequenced in a study of cytomegalovirus exposure and HLA in healthy donors. PCR was performed using 60 Vbeta and 13 Jbeta primers. Sequencing used immunoSEQ multiplex PCR; TCRdb keeps in-frame clones, though not all of them. This table holds over 120,000 clones, approximately 63% found once. Sequenced: PBMCs. The receptors here all came from a woman aged 60-75 years in good health and CMV-seropositive.

This clone was picked up one time. The gene calls are TRBV10-2 and TRBJ2-7; 9 positions match TRBD1. The CDR3 sequence is 15 residues long. V was clipped by 2 bases and J by 6 bases; unmatched bases: 8. Germline V gene lookup returns CDR1 WSHSY and CDR2 SAAADI. The CDR3 nucleotides read TGCGCCAGCAGTGAGGGAACAGGGGGCGGGAGCGAGCAGTACTTC. Encoded protein: CASSEGTGGGSEQYF.

The chain links TRBV7-3 to TRBJ2-3, with 11 bases aligning to TRBD2. The CDR3 extends over 16 amino acids. Germline CDR1 SGHTA, CDR2 FQGTGA. Trimming removed 4 bases from V and 4 bases from J; junction bases left unmatched: 7. DNA for the CDR3: TGTGCCAGCAGCTCTAGCGGGAGGACTTCTGCAGATACGCAGTATTTT. The encoded protein is CASSSSGRTSADTQYF.

The rearrangement joins TRBV7-9 to TRBJ1-5; unclear D gene. The V and J ends lost 4 bases and 5 bases respectively, with 6 bases between them. From germline, CDR1 is SEHNR and CDR2 FQNEAQ (reference sequence). The CDR3 has 12 amino acids. CDR3 region: CASSSGDQPQHF. Written as DNA, the CDR3 is TGTGCCAGCAGCTCGGGAGATCAGCCCCAGCATTTT. Looking up the rest from reference TRBV7-9 and TRBJ1-5 gives the full variable domain: DTGVSQNPRHKITKRGQNVTFRCDPISEHNRLYWYRQTLGQGPEFLTYFQNEAQLEKSRLLSDRFSAERPKGSFSTLEIQRTEQGDSAMYLCASSSGDQPQHFGDGTRLSIL.

V usage is TRBV28 and J usage is TRBJ1-2; possible D gene TRBD1, 5 bases. The V end lost 5 bases, the J end lost 7 bases, and 14 bases lay between the germline ends. This CDR3 is 13 amino acids long. Germline CDR1 reads MDHEN; CDR2 reads SYDVKM. The CDR3 DNA reads as TGTGCCAGCAGTGCAACGCGGGGGACTGGCTACACCTTC. This translates into CASSATRGTGYTF.

This chain joins TRBV6-5 and TRBJ1-1; perhaps TRBD1 as D (6 bases). Germline CDR1 reads MNHEY; CDR2 reads SVGAGI. V dropped 7 bases and J dropped 6 bases, with 15 bases sitting between them. The CDR3 is 13 residues long. CDR3 residues: CASNDRQDSEAFF. The CDR3 DNA reads as TGTGCCAGCAATGACAGGCAGGACTCTGAAGCTTTCTTT.

This clone was observed once. The V and J genes are TRBV29-1 and TRBJ2-7; D uncertain. The CDR3 sequence is 11 residues long. Germline values: CDR1 SQVTM, CDR2 ANQGSEA. V was clipped by 2 bases and J by 10 bases, with 12 bases between them. CDR3 in DNA: TGCAGCGTTGAAATTGTGAGTAATCAGTACTTC. It codes for CSVEIVSNQYF.

This chain uses TRBV2 with TRBJ2-3; 9 bases are shared with TRBD1. CDR1 and CDR2 (germline): SNHLY, FYNNEI. The J segment lost 6 bases and the V segment lost 3 bases, leaving 7 bases of the junction unmatched. The CDR3 sequence is 15 residues long. CDR3 residues: CASSDVGQGRDTQYF. CDR3 DNA: TGTGCCAGCAGTGATGTGGGACAGGGACGCGATACGCAGTATTTT.

The V call is TRBV7-6, the J call TRBJ1-1; D might be TRBD1 (5 bases). There are 13 residues in the CDR3. The V gene's germline CDR1 is SGHVS and CDR2 FNYEAQ. Trimming cost V 5 bases and J 4 bases, with 11 bases left between them. The CDR3 loop reads CASSTGLFTEAFF. DNA for the CDR3: TGTGCCAGCAGCACGGGACTGTTCACTGAAGCTTTCTTT.

The chain recombines TRBV5-6 with TRBJ1-1, with D unresolved. Per germline, CDR1 SGHDT and CDR2 YYEEEE. The CDR3 consists of 15 residues. V was trimmed by 4 bases and J by 4 bases, leaving 17 bases between them. CDR3: CASSVSKRVVTEAFF. CDR3 sequence (DNA): TGTGCCAGCAGCGTCTCGAAGAGGGTTGTCACTGAAGCTTTCTTT.

The chain's CDR3 is CASIPGTGGQPQHF. The CDR3 region has the DNA TGTGCCAGTATCCCCGGGACAGGGGGTCAGCCCCAGCATTTT. The rearrangement links TRBV19 to TRBJ1-5, with TRBD1 matching over 11 bases. CDR3 size: 14 residues. With V trimmed by 7 bases and J by 6 bases, 5 bases remained unmatched. The germline V gene encodes CDR1 LNHDA and CDR2 SQIVND (reference sequence). Supplemented by reference TRBV19 and TRBJ1-5, the full variable domain reads DGGITQSPKYLFRKEGQNVTLSCEQNLNHDAMYWYRQDPGQGLRLIYYSQIVNDFQKGDIAEGYSVSREKKESFPLTVTSAQKNPTAFYLCASIPGTGGQPQHFGDGTRLSIL.

The CDR3 nucleotides are TGTGCCTGGAAACAGGCGGGCTACACCTTC. Residues: CAWKQAGYTF. This chain uses TRBV30 with TRBJ1-2; possible D gene TRBD1, 5 bases. CDR1 and CDR2 from the germline V gene are GTSNPN and SVGIG (reference sequence). Trimming took 4 bases from V and 8 from J, leaving 8 bases between them. CDR3 length equals 10 residues.

V gene TRBV28 combines with J gene TRBJ2-7, with a weak D call TRBD2 (6 bases). V was clipped by 6 bases and J by 6 bases, with 18 bases between them. Germline V gives CDR1 MDHEN, CDR2 SYDVKM. The CDR3 runs 14 residues. The CDR3 reads CASSPSTRRGEQYF. The CDR3 DNA reads TGTGCCAGCAGCCCCAGTACCAGGCGGGGCGAGCAGTACTTC. The variable domain in full, with the rest retrieved from reference TRBV28 and TRBJ2-7, is DVKVTQSSRYLVKRTGEKVFLECVQDMDHENMFWYRQDPGLGLRLIYFSYDVKMKEKGDIPEGYSVSREKKERFSLILESASTNQTSMYLCASSPSTRRGEQYFGPGTRLTVT.

J is TRBJ2-3 and V is TRBV5-4, with 10 bases identical to TRBD2. CDR1 is SGHNT, CDR2 YYREEE, per germline (reference sequence). After removal of 2 bases from V and 3 bases from J, the junction contained 9 bases not matched to a gene. CDR3 size: 17 residues. The chain's CDR3 is CASSLAGGEGGTDTQYF. DNA for the CDR3: TGTGCCAGCAGCTTAGCGGGAGGGGAGGGGGGGACAGATACGCAGTATTTT.

This rearrangement joins TRBV28 to TRBJ1-5, with 8 bases lining up with TRBD1. With 6 bases clipped from V and 4 bases from J, the junction kept 5 bases outside the gene matches. In germline, CDR1 is MDHEN, CDR2 SYDVKM. The CDR3 has 14 amino acids. The CDR3 bases are TGTGCCAGCAGCCCAAGGACAGGGAATCAGCCCCAGCATTTT. It is translated as CASSPRTGNQPQHF.

The genes are TRBV28 and TRBJ1-5; D possibly corresponds to TRBD1 (6 bases). V lost 7 bases and J 2 bases, leaving 15 bases between the germline ends. The germline CDR1 and CDR2 sequences are MDHEN and SYDVKM. This CDR3 contains 15 residues. The CDR3 DNA reads TGTGCCAGCAATACAGGGACGTGGGGCAATCAGCCCCAGCATTTT. As protein: CASNTGTWGNQPQHF.

This chain connects TRBV12-5 to TRBJ1-1; 7 bases align to TRBD1. The junction had 5 bases not matched to a gene; V was cut back by 7 bases and J by 0 bases. Per the germline V gene, CDR1 is LGHNT and CDR2 is FRNRAP. There are 14 residues in the CDR3. CDR3 sequence: CASVDREMNTEAFF. CDR3 coding DNA: TGTGCTAGTGTAGACAGGGAGATGAACACTGAAGCTTTCTTT.

This clone was observed a handful of times. The chain carries TRBV28 and TRBJ1-1; no clear D. This CDR3 is built from 13 residues. Germline lookup yields CDR1 MDHEN and CDR2 SYDVKM. Between the trimmed V and J ends, which lost 8 bases and 5 bases, there was a span of 15 bases. The CDR3 DNA follows: TGTGCCAGCCCGGGCCCTGCGGGTACTGAAGCTTTCTTT. This gives the protein CASPGPAGTEAFF. Full variable domain (rest looked up from reference TRBV28 and TRBJ1-1): DVKVTQSSRYLVKRTGEKVFLECVQDMDHENMFWYRQDPGLGLRLIYFSYDVKMKEKGDIPEGYSVSREKKERFSLILESASTNQTSMYLCASPGPAGTEAFFGQGTRLTVV.

This chain connects TRBV19 to TRBJ2-3; D is perhaps TRBD2 (5 bases). Germline V gene lookup returns CDR1 LNHDA and CDR2 SQIVND (reference sequence). This CDR3 is 13 amino acids long. Trimming took off 10 bases at V and 0 bases at J, with 11 bases between the two ends. The CDR3 reads CATTRESTDTQYF. The CDR3 DNA reads TGTGCCACCACGAGGGAAAGCACAGATACGCAGTATTTT.

The CDR3 DNA reads as TGCGCCAGCAAAGAGAGCTCTGGGGCCAACGTCCTGACTTTC. It codes for CASKESSGANVLTF. This rearrangement joins TRBV5-1 to TRBJ2-6, with D unclear. The CDR3 consists of 14 residues. Trimming took 6 bases from V and 0 from J, leaving 7 bases between them. Germline loops: CDR1 SGHRS, CDR2 YFSETQ.

The J gene is TRBJ2-1, the V gene TRBV5-1; D unresolved. CDR1 is SGHRS, CDR2 YFSETQ, per germline. The CDR3 has 14 residues. Between the trimmed V and J ends, which lost 4 bases and 1 base, there was a span of 9 bases. The DNA for the CDR3 is TGCGCCAGCAGCGATAAAGCTTCCTACAATGAGCAGTTCTTC. Protein: CASSDKASYNEQFF. The complete variable domain, with remaining parts taken from reference TRBV5-1 and TRBJ2-1, reads KAGVTQTPRYLIKTRGQQVTLSCSPISGHRSVSWYQQTPGQGLQFLFEYFSETQRNKGNFPGRFSGRQFSNSRSEMNVSTLELGDSALYLCASSDKASYNEQFFGPGTRLTVL.

This chain links TRBV2 with TRBJ2-7; D remains ambiguous. CDR3 length: 15 amino acids. The ends were cut back, 4 bases at V and 0 bases at J, with 13 bases in the middle. Germline V CDR1 and CDR2: SNHLY, FYNNEI. In DNA, the CDR3 is TGTGCCAGCAGTGTTGGGCGATCTTTCTCCTACGAGCAGTACTTC. Translation gives CASSVGRSFSYEQYF.

The gene calls are TRBV7-2 and TRBJ1-3; possible D gene TRBD1, 5 bases. Deletions cut 0 bases from V and 0 bases from J, with 12 bases between. Germline V lookup: CDR1 SGHTA, CDR2 FQGNSA. There are 17 residues in the CDR3. The CDR3 coding sequence is TGTGCCAGCAGCTTAGCGGCAGGGCCTCCCTCTGGAAACACCATATATTTT. Encoded protein: CASSLAAGPPSGNTIYF.

The chain links TRBV9 to TRBJ1-5; TRBD1 might be the D (6 bases). In germline, CDR1 is SGDLS, CDR2 YYNGEE. V lost 5 bases to trimming and J lost 3 bases, with 9 bases between them. This CDR3 region has 13 residues. The CDR3: CASSTGNNQPQHF. CDR3 sequence (DNA): TGTGCCAGCAGTACAGGGAACAATCAGCCCCAGCATTTT. Drawing the rest from reference TRBV9 and TRBJ1-5, the complete variable domain is DSGVTQTPKHLITATGQRVTLRCSPRSGDLSVYWYQQSLDQGLQFLIQYYNGEERAKGNILERFSAQQFPDLHSELNLSSLELGDSALYFCASSTGNNQPQHFGDGTRLSIL.

V is TRBV5-1 and J is TRBJ2-7; 8 bases match TRBD2. This CDR3 has 14 amino acids. The germline CDR1 and CDR2 sequences are SGHRS and YFSETQ. V lost 5 bases and J lost 5; bases outside the gene matches: 9. CDR3 amino acids: CASRPAGVSDEQYF. In DNA form, the CDR3 reads TGCGCCAGCAGACCAGCGGGAGTAAGCGACGAGCAGTACTTC.